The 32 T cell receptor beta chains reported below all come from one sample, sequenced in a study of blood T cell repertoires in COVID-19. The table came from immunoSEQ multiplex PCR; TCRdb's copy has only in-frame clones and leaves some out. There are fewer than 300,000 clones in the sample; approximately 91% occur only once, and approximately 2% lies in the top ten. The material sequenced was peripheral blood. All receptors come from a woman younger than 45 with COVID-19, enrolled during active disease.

CDR3 DNA sequence: TGTGCCACACACGGGGGGGGCAGGATCTCCTACGAGCAGTACTTC. As protein: CATHGGGRISYEQYF. The rearrangement links TRBV6-5 to TRBJ2-7; TRBD2 aligns across 8 bases. The CDR3 loop spans 15 amino acids. With V trimmed by 10 bases and J by 0 bases, 11 bases remained unmatched. CDR1 is MNHEY, CDR2 SVGAGI, per germline.

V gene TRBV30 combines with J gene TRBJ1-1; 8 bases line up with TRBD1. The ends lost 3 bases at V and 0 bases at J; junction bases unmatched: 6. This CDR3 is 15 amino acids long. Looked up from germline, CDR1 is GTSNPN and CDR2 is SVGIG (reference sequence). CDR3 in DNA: TGTGCCTGGAGACAGCCGGACAGGGTGAACACTGAAGCTTTCTTT. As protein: CAWRQPDRVNTEAFF.

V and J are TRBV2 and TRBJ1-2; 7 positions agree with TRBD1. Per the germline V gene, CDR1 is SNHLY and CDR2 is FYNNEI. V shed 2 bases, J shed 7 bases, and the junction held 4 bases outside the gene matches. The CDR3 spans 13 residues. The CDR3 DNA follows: TGTGCCAGCAGTGAACAGGGGGATACTGGCTACACCTTC. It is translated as CASSEQGDTGYTF.

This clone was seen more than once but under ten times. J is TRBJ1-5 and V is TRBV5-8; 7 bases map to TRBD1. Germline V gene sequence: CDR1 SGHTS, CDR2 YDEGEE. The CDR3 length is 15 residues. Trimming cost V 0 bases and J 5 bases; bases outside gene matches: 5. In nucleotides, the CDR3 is TGTGCCAGCAGCTTGGTACAGGGGATCCATCAGCCCCAGCATTTT. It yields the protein CASSLVQGIHQPQHF.

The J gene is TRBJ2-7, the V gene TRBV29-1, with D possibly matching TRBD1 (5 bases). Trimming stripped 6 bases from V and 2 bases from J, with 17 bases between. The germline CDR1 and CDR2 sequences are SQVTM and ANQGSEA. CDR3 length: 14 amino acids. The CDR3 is CSVEDETEAYEQYF. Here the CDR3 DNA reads TGCAGCGTCGAGGATGAGACAGAAGCCTACGAGCAGTACTTC.

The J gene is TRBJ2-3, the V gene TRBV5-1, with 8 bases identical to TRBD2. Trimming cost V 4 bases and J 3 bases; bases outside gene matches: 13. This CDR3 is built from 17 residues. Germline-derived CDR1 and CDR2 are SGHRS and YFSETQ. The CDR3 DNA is TGCGCCAGCAGCCCGGACTGGGCGGGAGGTGGGACAGATACGCAGTATTTT. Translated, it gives CASSPDWAGGGTDTQYF.

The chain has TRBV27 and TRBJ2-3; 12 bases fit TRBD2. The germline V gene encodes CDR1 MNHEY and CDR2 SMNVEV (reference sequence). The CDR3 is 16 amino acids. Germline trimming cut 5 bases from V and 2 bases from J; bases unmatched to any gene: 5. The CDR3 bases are TGTGCCAGCAGTCCTACTAGCGGGAGGACCACAGATACGCAGTATTTT. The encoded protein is CASSPTSGRTTDTQYF.

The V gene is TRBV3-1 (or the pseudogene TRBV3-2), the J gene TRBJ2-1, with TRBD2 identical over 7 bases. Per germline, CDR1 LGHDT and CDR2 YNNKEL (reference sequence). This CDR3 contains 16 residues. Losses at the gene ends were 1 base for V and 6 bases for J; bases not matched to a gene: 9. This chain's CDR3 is CASSQVVGLDSNEQFF. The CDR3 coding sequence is TGTGCCAGCAGCCAAGTAGTCGGACTAGACAGCAATGAGCAGTTCTTC.

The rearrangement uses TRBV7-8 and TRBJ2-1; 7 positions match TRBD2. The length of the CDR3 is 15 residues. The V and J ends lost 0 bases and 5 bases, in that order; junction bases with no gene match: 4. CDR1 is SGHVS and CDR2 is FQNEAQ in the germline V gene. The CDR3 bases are TGTGCCAGCAGCTTAGCGGGAGGGAGCCACAATGAGCAGTTCTTC. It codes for CASSLAGGSHNEQFF.

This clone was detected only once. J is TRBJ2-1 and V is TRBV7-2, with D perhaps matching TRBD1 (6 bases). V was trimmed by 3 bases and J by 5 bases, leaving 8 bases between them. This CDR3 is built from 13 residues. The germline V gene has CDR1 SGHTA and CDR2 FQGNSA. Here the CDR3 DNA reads TGTGCCAGCAGCTTGAACAGGGACAATGAGCAGTTCTTC. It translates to CASSLNRDNEQFF.

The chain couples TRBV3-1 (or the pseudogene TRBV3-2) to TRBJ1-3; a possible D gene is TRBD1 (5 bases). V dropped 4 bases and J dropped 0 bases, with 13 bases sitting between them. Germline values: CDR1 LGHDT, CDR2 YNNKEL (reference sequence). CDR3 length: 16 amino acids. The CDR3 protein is CASSPLWRGSGNTIYF. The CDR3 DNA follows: TGTGCCAGCAGCCCCCTGTGGAGGGGCTCTGGAAACACCATATATTTT.

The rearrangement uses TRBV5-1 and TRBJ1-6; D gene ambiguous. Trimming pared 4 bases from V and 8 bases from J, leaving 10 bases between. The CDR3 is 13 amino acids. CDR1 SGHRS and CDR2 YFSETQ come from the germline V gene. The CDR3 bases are TGCGCCAGCAGCCCCGCGGACTATTCACCCCTCCACTTT. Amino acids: CASSPADYSPLHF. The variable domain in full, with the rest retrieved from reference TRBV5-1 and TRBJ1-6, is KAGVTQTPRYLIKTRGQQVTLSCSPISGHRSVSWYQQTPGQGLQFLFEYFSETQRNKGNFPGRFSGRQFSNSRSEMNVSTLELGDSALYLCASSPADYSPLHFGNGTRLTVT.

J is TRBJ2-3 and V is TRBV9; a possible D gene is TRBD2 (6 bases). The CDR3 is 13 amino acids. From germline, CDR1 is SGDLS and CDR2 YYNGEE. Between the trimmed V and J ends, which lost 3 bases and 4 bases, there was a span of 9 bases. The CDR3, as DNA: TGTGCCAGCAGCGCCATAGCGGCAGATACGCAGTATTTT. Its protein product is CASSAIAADTQYF. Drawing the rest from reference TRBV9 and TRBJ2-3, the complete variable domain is DSGVTQTPKHLITATGQRVTLRCSPRSGDLSVYWYQQSLDQGLQFLIQYYNGEERAKGNILERFSAQQFPDLHSELNLSSLELGDSALYFCASSAIAADTQYFGPGTRLTVL.

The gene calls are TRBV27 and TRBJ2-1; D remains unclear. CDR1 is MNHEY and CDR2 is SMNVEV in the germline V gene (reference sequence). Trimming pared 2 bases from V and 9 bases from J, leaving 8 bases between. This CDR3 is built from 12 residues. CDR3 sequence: CASSLGAGEQFF. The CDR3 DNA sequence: TGTGCCAGCAGTTTAGGCGCAGGTGAGCAGTTCTTC.

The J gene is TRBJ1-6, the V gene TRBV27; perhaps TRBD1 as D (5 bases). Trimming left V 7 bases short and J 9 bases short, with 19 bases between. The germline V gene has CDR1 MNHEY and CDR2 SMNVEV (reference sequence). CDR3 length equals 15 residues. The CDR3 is CASKGFFLPGSPLHF. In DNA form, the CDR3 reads TGTGCCAGCAAGGGGTTCTTCCTCCCGGGTTCACCCCTCCACTTT.

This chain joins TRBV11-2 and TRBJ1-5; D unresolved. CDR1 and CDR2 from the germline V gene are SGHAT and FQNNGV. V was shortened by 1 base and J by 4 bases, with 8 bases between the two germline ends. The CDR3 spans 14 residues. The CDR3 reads CASSLGHPNQPQHF. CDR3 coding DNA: TGTGCCAGCAGCTTAGGACACCCAAATCAGCCCCAGCATTTT.

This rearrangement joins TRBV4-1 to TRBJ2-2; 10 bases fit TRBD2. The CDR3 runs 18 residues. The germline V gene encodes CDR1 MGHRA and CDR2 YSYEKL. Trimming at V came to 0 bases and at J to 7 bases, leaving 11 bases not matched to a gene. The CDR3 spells CASSQDPLAGVLSGELFF. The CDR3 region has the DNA TGCGCCAGCAGCCAAGACCCCCTAGCGGGAGTGTTGAGCGGGGAGCTGTTTTTT.

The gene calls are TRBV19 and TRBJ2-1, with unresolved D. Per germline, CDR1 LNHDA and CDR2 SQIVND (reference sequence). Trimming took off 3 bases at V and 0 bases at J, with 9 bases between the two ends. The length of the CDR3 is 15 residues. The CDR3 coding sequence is TGTGCCAGTAGTATGGCGGCTCGCTCCTACAATGAGCAGTTCTTC. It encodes CASSMAARSYNEQFF.

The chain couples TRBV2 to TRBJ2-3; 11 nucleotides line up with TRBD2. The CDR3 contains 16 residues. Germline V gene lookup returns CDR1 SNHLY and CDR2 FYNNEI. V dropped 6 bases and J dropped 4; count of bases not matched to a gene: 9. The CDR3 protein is CASSSPSGRSADTQYF. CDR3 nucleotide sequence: TGTGCCAGCAGCTCGCCTAGCGGGAGGAGTGCAGATACGCAGTATTTT.

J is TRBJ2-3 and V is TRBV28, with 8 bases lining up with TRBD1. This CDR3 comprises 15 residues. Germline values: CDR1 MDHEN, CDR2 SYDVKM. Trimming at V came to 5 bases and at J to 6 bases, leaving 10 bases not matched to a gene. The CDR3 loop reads CASSTQGAEPDTQYF. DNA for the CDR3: TGTGCCAGCAGTACCCAGGGGGCGGAACCTGATACGCAGTATTTT. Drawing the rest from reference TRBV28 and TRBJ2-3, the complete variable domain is DVKVTQSSRYLVKRTGEKVFLECVQDMDHENMFWYRQDPGLGLRLIYFSYDVKMKEKGDIPEGYSVSREKKERFSLILESASTNQTSMYLCASSTQGAEPDTQYFGPGTRLTVL.

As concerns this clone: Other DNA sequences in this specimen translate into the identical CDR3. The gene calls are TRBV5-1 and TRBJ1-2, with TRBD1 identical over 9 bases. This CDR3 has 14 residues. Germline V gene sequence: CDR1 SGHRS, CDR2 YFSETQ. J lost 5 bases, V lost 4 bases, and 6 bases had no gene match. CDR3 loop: CASSPRQGGYGYTF. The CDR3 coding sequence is TGCGCCAGCAGCCCCCGACAGGGGGGGTATGGCTACACCTTC. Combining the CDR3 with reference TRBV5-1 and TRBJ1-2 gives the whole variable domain KAGVTQTPRYLIKTRGQQVTLSCSPISGHRSVSWYQQTPGQGLQFLFEYFSETQRNKGNFPGRFSGRQFSNSRSEMNVSTLELGDSALYLCASSPRQGGYGYTFGSGTRLTVV.

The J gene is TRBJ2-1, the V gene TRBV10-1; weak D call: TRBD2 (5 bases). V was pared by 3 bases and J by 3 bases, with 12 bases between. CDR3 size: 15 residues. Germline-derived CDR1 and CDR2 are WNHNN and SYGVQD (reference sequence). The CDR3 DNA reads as TGCGCCAGCAGTGACGCGGGTTTGCTCTACAATGAGCAGTTCTTC. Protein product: CASSDAGLLYNEQFF.

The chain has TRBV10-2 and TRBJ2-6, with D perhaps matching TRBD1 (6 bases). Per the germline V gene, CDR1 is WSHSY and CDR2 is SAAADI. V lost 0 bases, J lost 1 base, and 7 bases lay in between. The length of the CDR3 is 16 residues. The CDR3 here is CASSESRGSGANVLTF. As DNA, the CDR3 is TGCGCCAGCAGTGAGTCGAGGGGGTCTGGGGCCAACGTCCTGACTTTC.

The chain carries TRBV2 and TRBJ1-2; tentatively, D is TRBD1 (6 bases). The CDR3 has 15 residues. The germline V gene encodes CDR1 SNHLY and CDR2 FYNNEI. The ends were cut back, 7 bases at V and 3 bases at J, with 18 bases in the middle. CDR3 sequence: CASNVLGAEHYGYTF. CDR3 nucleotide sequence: TGTGCCAGCAACGTGTTGGGGGCTGAACACTATGGCTACACCTTC.

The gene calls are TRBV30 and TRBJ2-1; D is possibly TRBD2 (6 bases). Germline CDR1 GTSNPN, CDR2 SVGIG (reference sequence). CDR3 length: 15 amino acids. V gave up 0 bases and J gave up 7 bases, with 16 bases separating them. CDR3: CAWSVQAGLRNEQFF. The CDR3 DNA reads TGTGCCTGGAGTGTACAGGCGGGATTGAGGAATGAGCAGTTCTTC. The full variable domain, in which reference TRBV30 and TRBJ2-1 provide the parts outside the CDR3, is SQTIHQWPATLVQPVGSPLSLECTVEGTSNPNLYWYRQAAGRGLQLLFYSVGIGQISSEVPQNLSASRPQDRQFILSSKKLLLSDSGFYLCAWSVQAGLRNEQFFGPGTRLTVL.

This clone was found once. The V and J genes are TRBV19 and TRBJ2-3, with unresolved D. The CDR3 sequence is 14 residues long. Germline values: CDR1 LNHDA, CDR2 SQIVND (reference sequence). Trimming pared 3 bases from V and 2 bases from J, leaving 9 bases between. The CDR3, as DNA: TGTGCCAGTAGTATTAGCCAAGACACAGATACGCAGTATTTT. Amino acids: CASSISQDTDTQYF.

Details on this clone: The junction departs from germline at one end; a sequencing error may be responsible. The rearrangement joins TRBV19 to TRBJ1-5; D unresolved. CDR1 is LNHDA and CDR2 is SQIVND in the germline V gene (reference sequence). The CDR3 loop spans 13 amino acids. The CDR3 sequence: CASSLEHYQPQHF. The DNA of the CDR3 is TGTGCCAGTAGTCTAGAGCACTATCAGCCCCAGCATTTT. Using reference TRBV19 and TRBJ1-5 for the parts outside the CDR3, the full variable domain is DGGITQSPKYLFRKEGQNVTLSCEQNLNHDAMYWYRQDPGQGLRLIYYSQIVNDFQKGDIAEGYSVSREKKESFPLTVTSAQKNPTAFYLCASSLEHYQPQHFGDGTRLSIL.

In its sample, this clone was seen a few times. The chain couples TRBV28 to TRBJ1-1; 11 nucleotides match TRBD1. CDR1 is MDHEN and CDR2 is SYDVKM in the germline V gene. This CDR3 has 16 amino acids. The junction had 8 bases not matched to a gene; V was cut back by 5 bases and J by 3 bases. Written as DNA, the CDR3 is TGTGCCAGCAGTGGGAGGACAGGGGGCGAGGACACTGAAGCTTTCTTT. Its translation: CASSGRTGGEDTEAFF.

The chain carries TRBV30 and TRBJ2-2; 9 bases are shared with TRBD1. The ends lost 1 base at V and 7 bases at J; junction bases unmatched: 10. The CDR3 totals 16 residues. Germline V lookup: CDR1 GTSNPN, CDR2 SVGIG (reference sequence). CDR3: CAWSAGRTGDIGELFF. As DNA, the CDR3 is TGTGCCTGGAGTGCCGGGCGGACAGGGGATATCGGGGAGCTGTTTTTT.

Here the CDR3 reads CASSFGGSYEQYF. CDR3 in DNA: TGTGCCAGCAGTTTCGGCGGGTCCTACGAGCAGTACTTC. The V and J genes are TRBV27 and TRBJ2-7, with D tentatively TRBD2 (5 bases). V was trimmed by 3 bases and J by 1 base, leaving 7 bases between them. Germline loops: CDR1 MNHEY, CDR2 SMNVEV (reference sequence). CDR3 length equals 13 residues.

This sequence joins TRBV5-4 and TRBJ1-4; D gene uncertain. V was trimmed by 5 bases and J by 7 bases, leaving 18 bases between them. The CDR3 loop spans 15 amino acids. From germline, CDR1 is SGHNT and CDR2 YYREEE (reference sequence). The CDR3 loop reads CASSPGPGNSEKLFF. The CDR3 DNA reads TGTGCCAGCAGTCCTGGACCCGGGAACAGTGAAAAACTGTTTTTT.

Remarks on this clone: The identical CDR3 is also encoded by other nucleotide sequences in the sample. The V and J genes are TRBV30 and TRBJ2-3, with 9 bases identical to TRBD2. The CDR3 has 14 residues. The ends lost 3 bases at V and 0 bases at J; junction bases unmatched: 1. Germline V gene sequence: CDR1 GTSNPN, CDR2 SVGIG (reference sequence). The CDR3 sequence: CAWRTSGSTDTQYF. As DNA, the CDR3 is TGTGCCTGGAGGACTAGCGGAAGCACAGATACGCAGTATTTT. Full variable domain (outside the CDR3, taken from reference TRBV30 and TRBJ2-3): SQTIHQWPATLVQPVGSPLSLECTVEGTSNPNLYWYRQAAGRGLQLLFYSVGIGQISSEVPQNLSASRPQDRQFILSSKKLLLSDSGFYLCAWRTSGSTDTQYFGPGTRLTVL.